This T cell receptor (beta chain) was documented in a study of metastatic and nonmetastatic thyroid tumors. In this sample, this clone turned up many times. The junction had 3 bases not matched to a gene; V was cut back by 5 bases and J by 0 bases. From germline, CDR1 is SGHTA and CDR2 FQGTGA. This CDR3 is built from 15 residues. Before thyroid surgery, none of the patients had received any treatment. MiXCR was used by TCRdb to re-call the PCR reads. The profile shows under 100,000 clones, less than 10% of them singletons. The sequence derives from a female donor with papillary thyroid cancer or a benign thyroid nodule (not recorded which). Some clones in this sample may be carry-over from other donors' samples. The sequenced sample consisted of blood. The rearrangement uses TRBV7-3 and TRBJ2-5; 10 nucleotides agree with TRBD2. The CDR3 DNA is TGTGCCAGCAGCCGTAGCGGGGGGTACCAAGAGACCCAGTACTTC. Amino acids: CASSRSGGYQETQYF.